The 23 T cell receptor beta chains listed next were all sequenced from one sample in a study of blood T cells in healthy people across ages. PCR was performed a second time for roughly 7 to 11 cycles using a sample-barcoded 5' primer and a J-beta primer mix. TCRdb processed the 5' RACE reads anew with MiXCR; each CDR3 protein has one entry. The top ten clones hold roughly 13% of a sample with under 1,000,000 distinct CDR3 sequences, around 34% of them seen once. The specimen was blood. These receptors were taken from a young man in good health.

V is TRBV20-1 and J is TRBJ2-1; D tentatively reads TRBD1 or TRBD2 (6 bases each). CDR1 and CDR2 from the germline V gene are DFQATT and SNEGSKA (reference sequence). The CDR3 runs to 15 residues. With 5 bases removed from V and 2 bases from J, the gap between germline ends came to 16 bases. CDR3 bases: TGCAGTGCTGGAAGGGGGGCCCTTACCTACAATGAGCAGTTCTTC. Translated: CSAGRGALTYNEQFF.

The J gene is TRBJ1-1, the V gene TRBV7-2; D is undetermined. CDR1 and CDR2 from the germline V gene are SGHTA and FQGNSA. V was cut by 2 bases and J by 6 bases, with 19 bases left in between. CDR3 size: 16 residues. This CDR3 reads CASSLNDGNLHPEAFF. In nucleotides, the CDR3 is TGTGCCAGCAGCTTAAATGACGGAAACCTTCACCCTGAAGCTTTCTTT.

Ten or more counts support this clonotype. The chain links TRBV7-9 to TRBJ2-1, with D possibly TRBD2 on 6 matching bases. The CDR3 spans 12 residues. Trimming cost V 5 bases and J 10 bases, with 12 bases left between them. In germline, CDR1 is SEHNR, CDR2 FQNEAQ (reference sequence). In DNA, the CDR3 is TGTGCCAGCAGCGACGGGGGACTCGAGCAGTTCTTC. Translation gives CASSDGGLEQFF.

The gene calls are TRBV10-3 and TRBJ2-2; D may be TRBD2 (6 bases). V was trimmed by 4 bases and J by 4 bases, leaving 16 bases between them. This CDR3 is built from 16 residues. In germline, CDR1 is ENHRY, CDR2 SYGVKD. The CDR3 here is CAISGMAGKGTGELFF. In nucleotides, the CDR3 is TGTGCCATCAGTGGAATGGCGGGGAAGGGCACCGGGGAGCTGTTTTTT.

This clonotype was counted only a few times. The chain couples TRBV10-2 to TRBJ2-2; D remains unclear. Germline V gives CDR1 WSHSY, CDR2 SAAADI. V was pared by 3 bases and J by 4 bases, with 6 bases between. The CDR3 is made up of 13 amino acids. The CDR3 protein is CASSDPSTGELFF. The CDR3 nucleotides read TGCGCCAGCAGTGATCCCTCCACCGGGGAGCTGTTTTTT.

This clonotype has a single count. The chain links TRBV4-1 to TRBJ1-1; 8 bases fit TRBD1. This CDR3 spans 16 amino acids. Germline values: CDR1 MGHRA, CDR2 YSYEKL. The V gene end was trimmed by 7 bases and the J gene end by 1 base; junction bases not matched to a gene: 11. CDR3 DNA: TGCGCCAGCACCCAGGGGGCCACGGGAACGAACACTGAAGCTTTCTTT. Its translation is CASTQGATGTNTEAFF.

The sample holds one count of this clonotype. The chain carries TRBV5-1 and TRBJ2-2, with a tentative D call TRBD1 (5 bases). This CDR3 has 13 residues. V was trimmed by 6 bases and J by 0 bases, leaving 6 bases between them. Germline V gene lookup returns CDR1 SGHRS and CDR2 YFSETQ. In DNA, the CDR3 is TGCGCCAGCACAGGGTCGAACACCGGGGAGCTGTTTTTT. Its translation: CASTGSNTGELFF.

This rearrangement joins TRBV15 to TRBJ2-7; a possible D gene is TRBD2 (6 bases). This CDR3 spans 14 amino acids. Trimming stripped 1 base from V and 2 bases from J, with 9 bases between. Germline CDR1 LNHNV, CDR2 YYDKDF (reference sequence). The CDR3 here is CATSRVPGAYEQYF. DNA for the CDR3: TGTGCCACCAGCAGAGTCCCGGGGGCCTACGAGCAGTACTTC.

The chain has TRBV6-5 and TRBJ1-1; D possibly corresponds to TRBD1 (5 bases). V was shortened by 2 bases and J by 1 base, with 11 bases between the two germline ends. There are 15 residues in the CDR3. CDR1 is MNHEY and CDR2 is SVGAGI in the germline V gene. CDR3 sequence (DNA): TGTGCCAGCAGTTACGGTGGGGGTGAGAACACTGAAGCTTTCTTT. This gives the protein CASSYGGGENTEAFF.

The chain recombines TRBV7-9 with TRBJ2-1; D perhaps matches TRBD1 (6 bases). Between the trimmed V and J ends, which lost 1 base and 7 bases, there was a span of 23 bases. This CDR3 has 18 residues. The germline gives CDR1 SEHNR, CDR2 FQNEAQ (reference sequence). CDR3 DNA: TGTGCCAGCAGCTTAGACCCCTCCGCAGGGGATCGGTATAATGAGCAGTTCTTC. The encoded protein is CASSLDPSAGDRYNEQFF. The whole variable domain, remainder taken from reference TRBV7-9 and TRBJ2-1, is DTGVSQNPRHKITKRGQNVTFRCDPISEHNRLYWYRQTLGQGPEFLTYFQNEAQLEKSRLLSDRFSAERPKGSFSTLEIQRTEQGDSAMYLCASSLDPSAGDRYNEQFFGPGTRLTVL.

This clonotype was found a few times. CDR3 DNA sequence: TGCGCCAGCAGCCAAGGGACAGGGGTTATGAAAAAACTGTTTTTT. Protein product: CASSQGTGVMKKLFF. J is TRBJ1-4 and V is TRBV4-1, with 9 nucleotides matching TRBD1. The CDR3 extends over 15 amino acids. V lost 1 base and J lost 9; bases outside the gene matches: 6. Per germline, CDR1 MGHRA and CDR2 YSYEKL.

The chain uses TRBV20-1 and TRBJ2-7; the D gene is possibly TRBD1 (6 bases). In germline, CDR1 is DFQATT, CDR2 SNEGSKA (reference sequence). V was clipped by 6 bases and J by 0 bases, with 15 bases between them. CDR3 size: 14 residues. CDR3 protein: CSARQDPLSYEQYF. The CDR3 coding sequence is TGCAGTGCAAGACAGGACCCTCTCTCCTACGAGCAGTACTTC.

The rearrangement links TRBV7-2 to TRBJ2-7; tentatively, D is TRBD1 (6 bases). Germline CDR1 SGHTA, CDR2 FQGNSA. The length of the CDR3 is 17 residues. The ends were cut back, 3 bases at V and 1 base at J, with 19 bases in the middle. The CDR3 DNA sequence: TGTGCCAGCAGCTTTCGGTTGGGGGCCTCGATATCCTACGAGCAGTACTTC. Amino acids: CASSFRLGASISYEQYF.

This clonotype was seen many times. This CDR3 is CASSQEWGLGANVLTF. The CDR3 DNA is TGCGCCAGCAGCCAAGAATGGGGGCTTGGGGCCAACGTCCTGACTTTC. The chain has TRBV4-1 and TRBJ2-6; possible D gene TRBD1, 6 bases. This CDR3 region has 16 residues. CDR1 is MGHRA, CDR2 YSYEKL, per germline. With 0 bases removed from V and 3 bases from J, the gap between germline ends came to 9 bases.

The chain recombines TRBV6-5 with TRBJ2-1; possibly TRBD2 for D (5 bases). Germline CDR1 MNHEY, CDR2 SVGAGI. The CDR3 has 16 residues. Trimming cost V 6 bases and J 0 bases, with 15 bases left between them. The CDR3 region is CASSYLALTSYNEQFF. The CDR3 coding sequence is TGTGCCAGCAGCTACCTAGCCCTGACCTCCTACAATGAGCAGTTCTTC.

This clonotype showed up just a few times. J is TRBJ1-6 and V is TRBV4-1; the D is unclear. CDR3 length: 14 amino acids. V lost 3 bases, J lost 9 bases, and 12 bases lay in between. CDR1 MGHRA and CDR2 YSYEKL come from the germline V gene. The CDR3 sequence: CASSHPPTGSPLHF. In DNA form, the CDR3 reads TGCGCCAGCAGCCACCCACCCACGGGTTCACCCCTCCACTTT.

This clonotype has only a few counts. The chain recombines TRBV9 with TRBJ2-5; 9 bases map to TRBD2. The CDR3 has 16 residues. Germline CDR1 and CDR2: SGDLS and YYNGEE. The V segment lost 5 bases and the J segment 1 base; nucleotides outside the gene matches: 9. In DNA form, the CDR3 reads TGTGCCAGCAGTCGTGATAGCGGGGGCCTCCAAGAGACCCAGTACTTC. Its protein is CASSRDSGGLQETQYF.

The chain uses TRBV28 and TRBJ2-1, with 7 bases fitting TRBD2. Judging by the DNA end, TRBJ2-7 fits better; the J call may be wrong. The CDR3 contains 15 residues. Germline-derived CDR1 and CDR2 are MDHEN and SYDVKM. CDR3 sequence reads: CASSPSGASTNEQYF. Here the CDR3 DNA reads TGTGCCAGCAGTCCAAGCGGGGCCAGCACCAATGAGCAGTACTTC.

This clonotype came up a few times. This chain joins TRBV7-9 and TRBJ2-7; D remains unclear. The CDR3 consists of 13 residues. Germline CDR1 SEHNR, CDR2 FQNEAQ (reference sequence). V was clipped by 2 bases and J by 2 bases, with 7 bases between them. DNA of the CDR3: TGTGCCAGCAGCTTACTATCGACCTACGAGCAGTACTTC. This sequence encodes CASSLLSTYEQYF.

To note about this clonotype: One end of the junction varies from germline; a read error may be responsible. This chain joins TRBV20-1 and TRBJ1-5, with TRBD1 as a possible D gene (5 bases). The CDR3 sequence is 11 residues long. Per the germline V gene, CDR1 is DFQATT and CDR2 is SNEGSKA (reference sequence). The CDR3 is CGARSGQPQHF. The CDR3 DNA reads TGCGGTGCTAGATCAGGGCAGCCCCAGCATTTT.

The chain joins TRBV9 to TRBJ2-5, with TRBD1 as a possible D gene (8 bases). The J call may be mistaken, given a closer DNA end match to TRBJ2-4. CDR1 SGDLS and CDR2 YYNGEE come from the germline V gene. The CDR3 spans 14 residues. The CDR3 DNA is TGTGCCAGCAGCGTAGAACAGGGGGGGAACATTCAGTACTTC. Translating it yields CASSVEQGGNIQYF.

This rearrangement joins TRBV5-1 to TRBJ2-5; the match to TRBD2 covers 9 bases. CDR1 and CDR2 from the germline V gene are SGHRS and YFSETQ. V lost 4 bases to trimming and J lost 11 bases; unmatched junction nucleotides: 15. The CDR3 covers 15 residues. CDR3 loop: CASSKERGDYNEQYF. In nucleotides, the CDR3 is TGCGCCAGCAGCAAGGAGCGGGGGGACTACAATGAGCAGTACTTC.

The chain couples TRBV12-3 or TRBV12-4 to TRBJ2-1; TRBD1 matches at 8 bases. Trimming took 3 bases from V and 7 from J; bases not matched to a gene: 11. The CDR3 runs 16 residues. CDR3 protein: CASSFGRQGLLNEQFF. CDR3 bases: TGTGCCAGCAGTTTTGGGCGACAGGGGCTATTGAATGAGCAGTTCTTC.